This is a list of T cell receptor beta chains from one sample in a study of control samples from healthy donors and cancer patients. Assay: immunoSEQ multiplex PCR; the TCRdb copy retains only in-frame clones and omits some. Of 20,000 to 30,000 clones listed, more than 75% are singletons. The specimen sequenced was PBMCs. The origin of the receptors is a man aged 45-65 years with lung cancer. Both conserved end residues are part of each CDR3. A D gene is named only where the DNA matches it firmly. Some rows have no size entry. The others give once, few or many, or a class for an expanded clone.

>TRBD2|.|TRBJ2-5|TRBV27
TGTGCCAGCAGTTCGACAACGGGGGGGACACAAGAGACCCAGTACTTC
CASSSTTGGTQETQYF
>TRBD2|.|TRBJ2-3|TRBV3-1/TRBV3-2
TGTGCCAGCAGCCAACGGGGACTACACACAGATACGCAGTATTTT
CASSQRGLHTDTQYF
>.|.|TRBJ2-5|TRBV18
TGTGCCAGCTCACGAGAAGGGGCCCGGTGGACCCAGTACTTC
CASSREGARWTQYF
>TRBD1|.|TRBJ1-1|TRBV4-3
TGCGCCAGCAGCCGCTTCCACTTCGGGACAGAGAACACTGAAGCTTTCTTT
CASSRFHFGTENTEAFF
>TRBD1|once|TRBJ1-2|TRBV6-5
TGTGCCAGCAGCGACGACAGGGGGCAGGACTATGGCTACACCTTC
CASSDDRGQDYGYTF
>.|.|TRBJ1-1|TRBV6-2/TRBV6-3
TGTGCCAGCAGCTGGGTGGATGAGAACACTGAAGCTTTCTTT
CASSWVDENTEAFF
>.|.|TRBJ2-3|TRBV7-2
TGTGCCAGCAGCTTTAGTGGGGGCGGGGGAAGCACAGATACGCAGTATTTT
CASSFSGGGGSTDTQYF
>.|.|TRBJ1-1|TRBV7-2
TGTGCCAGCAGCTTGGGTCAGAACACTGAAGCTTTCTTT
CASSLGQNTEAFF
>.|.|TRBJ1-5|TRBV3-1/TRBV3-2
TGTGCCAGCAGCCAATCTAGTCAGCCCCAGCATTTT
CASSQSSQPQHF
>.|.|TRBJ2-1|TRBV12-3/TRBV12-4
TGTGCCAGCAGTTTTTTCGATGAGCAGTTCTTC
CASSFFDEQFF
>TRBD1|.|TRBJ1-4|TRBV7-8
TGTGCCAGCAGTTCCGGGACAGTTAATGAAAAACTGTTTTTT
CASSSGTVNEKLFF
>.|once|TRBJ2-7|TRBV3-1/TRBV3-2
TGTGCCAGCAGCCAAGATTGGGGTTGGGACTCCTACGAGCAGTACTTC
CASSQDWGWDSYEQYF
>.|.|TRBJ1-5|TRBV1
TGCACCAGCAGCCAAGAACGGGGGGCTAATCAGCCCCAGCATTTT
CTSSQERGANQPQHF
>TRBD1|.|TRBJ2-2|TRBV24-1
TGTGCCACCGGAAGACAGGGGAACACCGGGGAGCTGTTTTTT
CATGRQGNTGELFF
>.|once|TRBJ2-1|TRBV10-1
TGCGCCAGCAAGGGAGTTGGTCCTGAGCAGTTCTTC
CASKGVGPEQFF
>TRBD1|.|TRBJ2-5|TRBV7-2
TGTGCCAGCAGCCAGACAGGGCTGGCACAAGAGACCCAGTACTTC
CASSQTGLAQETQYF
>.|.|TRBJ2-2|TRBV7-2
TGTGCCAGCAGCTTAACCCTTCAGGGCCCCACCGGGGAGCTGTTTTTT
CASSLTLQGPTGELFF
>TRBD1|.|TRBJ1-1|TRBV18
TGTGCCAGCTCACCGGGACAGATAAACACTGAAGCTTTCTTT
CASSPGQINTEAFF
>.|.|TRBJ2-7|TRBV27
TGTGCCAGCAGTCGACAGTTCCGCTCCTACGAGCAGTACTTC
CASSRQFRSYEQYF
>TRBD1|.|TRBJ2-2|TRBV5-1
TGCGCCAGCAGCTTTGGTTCAGGGGGCACCGGGGAGCTGTTTTTT
CASSFGSGGTGELFF
>TRBD2|.|TRBJ2-2|TRBV11-3
TGTGCCAGCTCCCCAGCGGGGGGAAACACCGGGGAGCTGTTTTTT
CASSPAGGNTGELFF
>TRBD1|.|TRBJ2-1|TRBV10-1
TGCGCCAGCAGCAACGGACAGGTAGACATCAATGAGCAGTTCTTC
CASSNGQVDINEQFF
>.|.|TRBJ1-5|TRBV6-5
TGTGCCAGCGGGGGACATACGAATCAGCCCCAGCATTTT
CASGGHTNQPQHF
>.|.|TRBJ1-2|TRBV3-1/TRBV3-2
TGTGCCAGCAGCCTGACGGCTAGGGGGGTGGGAGGCTACACCTTC
CASSLTARGVGGYTF
>TRBD2|.|TRBJ2-1|TRBV7-6
TGTGCCAGCAGCGTTAGCGGGGGGGTAGTAAATGAGCAGTTCTTC
CASSVSGGVVNEQFF
>TRBD1|.|TRBJ2-7|TRBV6-2/TRBV6-3
TGTGCCAGCAGTGAGACAGGGGGAAGTCTTGAGCAGTACTTC
CASSETGGSLEQYF
>TRBD1|.|TRBJ2-7|TRBV7-8
TGTGCCAGCAGCTTAGTCGACAGGGGCGAGCAGTACTTC
CASSLVDRGEQYF
>.|.|TRBJ1-2|TRBV19
TGTGCCAGTAGTCATGTTCGGAGGACAGTTAACTATGGCTACACCTTC
CASSHVRRTVNYGYTF